This entry features one T cell receptor beta chain sequence. This entry is derived from a study of T cell responses to AZD1222 COVID-19 vaccine. The CDR3 is 15 amino acids. Germline CDR1 is MDHEN and CDR2 is SYDVKM. With V trimmed by 5 bases and J by 4 bases, 8 bases remained unmatched. The assay was immunoSEQ multiplex PCR, and TCRdb's table has in-frame clones only and misses some. The profile shows over 80,000 clones, approximately 90% of them singletons. The specimen was peripheral blood, collected 28 days after the second AZD1222 dose. This receptor was obtained from an adult who received the AZD1222 COVID-19 vaccine. The chain recombines TRBV28 with TRBJ1-2, with 9 bases lining up with TRBD1. For the CDR3, the DNA is TGTGCCAGCAGTACCGCGGGACAGGGCCTCTATGGCTACACCTTC. Translating it yields CASSTAGQGLYGYTF.